These 16 T cell receptor beta chains were sequenced from one sample in a study of cytomegalovirus exposure and HLA in healthy donors. Researchers ran the PCR with 60 Vbeta and 13 Jbeta primers. TCRdb keeps only in-frame clones here, not all; method: immunoSEQ multiplex PCR. This sample has 90,000 to 120,000 clones, with roughly 87% found just once. Sample: PBMCs. The receptors shown here come from a man aged 25 to 40 in good health and CMV-seropositive.

The chain recombines TRBV30 with TRBJ2-5, with a possible D match to TRBD2 (6 bases). Trimming removed 7 bases from V and 5 bases from J, with 17 bases in between. Germline CDR1 and CDR2: GTSNPN and SVGIG (reference sequence). There are 13 residues in the CDR3. CDR3 sequence reads: CASAGRVYETQYF. Written as DNA, the CDR3 is TGTGCCTCCGCGGGACGGGTATACGAGACCCAGTACTTC. The full variable domain, rest sourced from reference TRBV30 and TRBJ2-5, is SQTIHQWPATLVQPVGSPLSLECTVEGTSNPNLYWYRQAAGRGLQLLFYSVGIGQISSEVPQNLSASRPQDRQFILSSKKLLLSDSGFYLCASAGRVYETQYFGPGTRLLVL.

The rearrangement links TRBV2 to TRBJ2-7; 9 nucleotides match TRBD2. CDR1 is SNHLY, CDR2 FYNNEI, per germline. CDR3 length: 15 residues. With 8 bases clipped from V and 7 bases from J, the junction kept 15 bases outside the gene matches. The CDR3 sequence is CASFRTGGGAEEQYF. The CDR3 DNA sequence: TGTGCCAGCTTTAGGACTGGCGGGGGGGCGGAGGAGCAGTACTTC.

The chain uses TRBV18 and TRBJ1-2; 7 bases map to TRBD1. CDR3 length: 13 residues. The J segment lost 7 bases and the V segment lost 1 base, leaving 3 bases of the junction unmatched. The V gene's germline CDR1 is KGHSH and CDR2 LQKENI. The CDR3 loop reads CASSPQGALGYTF. The CDR3 DNA reads TGTGCCAGCTCACCACAGGGGGCGCTTGGCTACACCTTC.

This chain joins TRBV4-1 and TRBJ2-1, with 7 positions matching TRBD2. The CDR3 loop spans 16 amino acids. J was trimmed by 0 bases and V by 2 bases; bases with no gene match: 4. Germline V gene lookup returns CDR1 MGHRA and CDR2 YSYEKL. DNA for the CDR3: TGCGCCAGCAGCCAAACGCGGGGGATCTCCTACAATGAGCAGTTCTTC. Residues: CASSQTRGISYNEQFF.

The V gene is TRBV18, the J gene TRBJ2-1; 11 nucleotides line up with TRBD2. Germline values: CDR1 KGHSH, CDR2 LQKENI. The V segment lost 4 bases and the J segment 4 bases; nucleotides outside the gene matches: 0. This CDR3 spans 14 amino acids. For the CDR3, the DNA is TGTGCCAGCTCACGGACTAGCGGGTACAATGAGCAGTTCTTC. Translation gives CASSRTSGYNEQFF. The full variable domain, completed using reference TRBV18 and TRBJ2-1, is NAGVMQNPRHLVRRRGQEARLRCSPMKGHSHVYWYRQLPEEGLKFMVYLQKENIIDESGMPKERFSAEFPKEGPSILRIQQVVRGDSAAYFCASSRTSGYNEQFFGPGTRLTVL.

The V gene is TRBV5-6, the J gene TRBJ2-3; perhaps TRBD2 as D (5 bases). Germline lookup yields CDR1 SGHDT and CDR2 YYEEEE. V was trimmed by 5 bases and J by 4 bases, leaving 14 bases between them. The CDR3 is made up of 14 amino acids. CDR3 sequence reads: CASRVTSRADTQYF. Written as DNA, the CDR3 is TGTGCCAGCAGAGTGACTTCGAGGGCAGATACGCAGTATTTT.

J is TRBJ1-6 and V is TRBV6-4; tentative D call: TRBD1 (5 bases). From germline, CDR1 is MRHNA and CDR2 SNTAGT. The V and J ends lost 7 bases and 0 bases respectively, with 25 bases between them. This CDR3 has 20 residues. CDR3 sequence reads: CASNGTPTEIFSSYNSPLHF. The CDR3 DNA sequence: TGTGCCAGCAACGGAACCCCGACAGAAATCTTTAGCTCCTATAATTCACCCCTCCACTTT.

The chain couples TRBV4-1 to TRBJ1-1; D is possibly TRBD1 (6 bases). This CDR3 has 14 amino acids. CDR1 MGHRA and CDR2 YSYEKL come from the germline V gene. V lost 2 bases and J lost 4, with 11 bases in between. The CDR3 region is CASSQQGTITEAFF. For the CDR3, the DNA is TGCGCCAGCAGCCAACAGGGGACGATCACTGAAGCTTTCTTT.

The genes are TRBV25-1 and TRBJ2-7, with D maybe TRBD1 (5 bases). The CDR3 consists of 13 residues. Germline CDR1 and CDR2: MGHDK and SYGVNS. Trimming removed 2 bases at V and 6 bases at J, with 11 bases between. In nucleotides, the CDR3 is TGTGCCAGCAGTGAAGGGGCTCTAGGCGAGCAGTACTTC. Its protein product is CASSEGALGEQYF.

In its sample, this clone was seen once. The chain is built from TRBV7-2 and TRBJ1-2; 10 positions agree with TRBD1. Germline V gene data show CDR1 as SGHTA and CDR2 as FQGNSA. The J segment lost 3 bases and the V segment lost 5 bases, leaving 3 bases of the junction unmatched. The CDR3 contains 14 residues. CDR3 nucleotide sequence: TGTGCCAGCAGCCAGGACAGGGGGTACTATGGCTACACCTTC. Translated: CASSQDRGYYGYTF.

This chain connects TRBV27 to TRBJ2-3, with 9 bases identical to TRBD2. Trimming took 5 bases from V and 1 from J; bases not matched to a gene: 4. The germline CDR1 and CDR2 sequences are MNHEY and SMNVEV (reference sequence). The CDR3 covers 15 residues. CDR3 sequence (DNA): TGTGCCAGCAGTGCTAGCGGGGCCGGCACAGATACGCAGTATTTT. It translates to CASSASGAGTDTQYF.

The chain carries TRBV5-1 and TRBJ2-7, with D maybe TRBD1 (5 bases). V was cut by 0 bases and J by 2 bases, with 6 bases left in between. The CDR3 runs 13 residues. CDR1 is SGHRS and CDR2 is YFSETQ in the germline V gene. The CDR3 sequence: CASSLGTPYEQYF. For the CDR3, the DNA is TGCGCCAGCAGCTTGGGGACACCCTACGAGCAGTACTTC.

The rearrangement uses TRBV7-9 and TRBJ1-1, with a weak D call TRBD1 (6 bases). V lost 7 bases and J 4 bases, leaving 22 bases between the germline ends. The CDR3 runs 16 residues. Germline V gene lookup returns CDR1 SEHNR and CDR2 FQNEAQ (reference sequence). The CDR3 sequence is CASNPNTAAGVTEAFF. In nucleotides, the CDR3 is TGTGCCAGCAATCCTAATACCGCGGCAGGGGTCACTGAAGCTTTCTTT.

V is TRBV6-1 and J is TRBJ1-2, with 10 bases aligning to TRBD1. CDR1 and CDR2 (germline): MNHNS, SASEGT. The CDR3 consists of 15 residues. Germline trimming cut 4 bases from V and 4 bases from J; bases unmatched to any gene: 6. CDR3 amino acids: CASSAWTGGIYGYTF. In nucleotides, the CDR3 is TGTGCCAGCAGTGCCTGGACAGGGGGGATCTATGGCTACACCTTC.

V usage is TRBV6-5 and J usage is TRBJ1-1; no firm D call. Germline assignment: CDR1 MNHEY and CDR2 SVGAGI. The length of the CDR3 is 12 residues. Between the trimmed V and J ends, which lost 5 bases and 3 bases, there was a span of 7 bases. The CDR3 DNA follows: TGTGCCAGCAGTCTGCGGTACACTGAAGCTTTCTTT. It encodes CASSLRYTEAFF.

The chain recombines TRBV6-4 with TRBJ2-7; 7 nucleotides agree with TRBD1. V was pared by 3 bases and J by 4 bases, with 3 bases of the junction left unmatched. This CDR3 has 13 residues. The V gene's germline CDR1 is MRHNA and CDR2 SNTAGT. CDR3 in DNA: TGTGCCAGCAGTGAGCACAGGGGTTACGAGCAGTACTTC. Translated: CASSEHRGYEQYF.